This T cell receptor (beta chain) was sequenced during a study of blood T cell repertoires in COVID-19. The table came from immunoSEQ multiplex PCR; TCRdb's copy has only in-frame clones and leaves some out. The sample consists of some 100,000 clones, 88% of them appearing once. CDR3 length: 15 amino acids. CDR1 is SGHNT, CDR2 YYREEE, per germline (reference sequence). The trim removed 1 base at V and 3 bases at J, leaving 1 base unmatched. The sequence was obtained from a woman older than 75 with active COVID-19. The chain uses TRBV5-4 and TRBJ1-6, with 7 nucleotides matching TRBD1. The sequencing sample was made of peripheral blood. CDR3 sequence: CASSLRDSYNSPLHF. The CDR3 DNA follows: TGTGCCAGCAGCTTGAGGGACAGCTATAATTCACCCCTCCACTTT. The full variable domain, in which reference TRBV5-4 and TRBJ1-6 provide the parts outside the CDR3, is ETGVTQSPTHLIKTRGQQVTLRCSSQSGHNTVSWYQQALGQGPQFIFQYYREEENGRGNFPPRFSGLQFPNYSSELNVNALELDDSALYLCASSLRDSYNSPLHFGNGTRLTVT.